These 27 T cell receptor beta chains were all obtained from the same sample, sequenced in a study of read filtering for tumor transcriptome and immune sequencing (dated by TCRdb to 2018 to 2021). TCRdb names Illumina HiSeq 4000 as the instrument used. Starting from 400 ng RNA, TCR libraries were constructed with the Immunoverse kit using molecular barcoded adaptors that cover the alpha/delta and beta/gamma chains. TCRdb reprocessing: public reads trimmed at Q25 with fastp, clones called with MiXCR, in-frame beta chains kept. Identical CDR3 proteins give one entry, which carries the most common genes and DNA. The sample table lists about 24,000 distinct CDR3 sequences, around a fifth of them with a count of one. The ten largest clones capture 40% to 55% of the sample. What was sequenced was a population of CD138-negative cells sorted from bone marrow. The intended sense of this specimen's cell subset or site label: bone marrow mononuclear cells depleted of CD138+ plasma/myeloma cells by negative magnetic selection. The source is a donor aged 40 or older with multiple myeloma.

At least ten counts were recorded for this clonotype. This rearrangement joins TRBV4-1 to TRBJ2-3; 7 bases are a match to TRBD2. Germline trimming cut 1 base from V and 2 bases from J; bases unmatched to any gene: 6. Per the germline V gene, CDR1 is MGHRA and CDR2 is YSYEKL. The CDR3 has 16 residues. The CDR3, as DNA: TGCGCCAGCAGCCAAGCTGGAGCGGGGCTCACAGATACGCAGTATTTT. Translation gives CASSQAGAGLTDTQYF.

Notes on this clonotype: A much bigger clone sits one base away, suggesting this may be a read error. The chain employs TRBV18 and TRBJ1-4; no definite D call. The V gene's germline CDR1 is KGHSH and CDR2 LQKENI. The CDR3 loop spans 15 amino acids. Here the CDR3 DNA reads TGTGCCAGCCCACCATTTCCGGCAACTAGTGAAAAACTGTTTTTT. This translates into CASPPFPATSEKLFF.

This sequence joins TRBV20-1 and TRBJ1-5; 7 bases map to TRBD1. The CDR3 is 17 amino acids. V was clipped by 3 bases and J by 4 bases; unmatched bases: 15. Looked up from germline, CDR1 is DFQATT and CDR2 is SNEGSKA (reference sequence). The CDR3 DNA reads TGCAGTGCTAGCGTCCAGGGCAGGGGGTGGGGAAATCAGCCCCAGCATTTT. Translation: CSASVQGRGWGNQPQHF.

Remarks on this clonotype: A far larger clone is only one base removed, so a read error is likely. This rearrangement joins TRBV6-5 to TRBJ2-7; 8 bases match TRBD1. The CDR3 covers 13 residues. Per germline, CDR1 MNHEY and CDR2 SVGAGI. V dropped 2 bases and J dropped 8; count of bases not matched to a gene: 5. Here the CDR3 reads CASSYDRGTKQYF. The CDR3 bases are TGTGCCAGCAGTTACGACAGGGGAACGAAGCAGTACTTC.

This clonotype has ten or more counts. V usage is TRBV28 and J usage is TRBJ1-4; unclear D gene. Germline CDR1 reads MDHEN; CDR2 reads SYDVKM. V was trimmed by 5 bases and J by 8 bases, leaving 9 bases between them. The length of the CDR3 is 12 residues. The CDR3 bases are TGTGCCAGCAGTATTCGAGGGGAAAAACTGTTTTTT. The encoded protein is CASSIRGEKLFF.

This clonotype was observed a handful of times. This rearrangement joins TRBV11-2 to TRBJ2-5, with D possibly being TRBD2 (6 bases). The CDR3 extends over 16 amino acids. The V and J ends lost 5 bases and 0 bases respectively, with 16 bases between them. Germline-derived CDR1 and CDR2 are SGHAT and FQNNGV. In nucleotides, the CDR3 is TGTGCCAGCAGCCCAGGAGTTAGCGGACACCAAGAGACCCAGTACTTC. Protein: CASSPGVSGHQETQYF.

The table lists this clonotype with a few counts. The J gene is TRBJ2-3, the V gene TRBV7-2; TRBD2 aligns across 12 bases. The CDR3 runs 15 residues. CDR1 SGHTA and CDR2 FQGNSA come from the germline V gene. The trim removed 5 bases at V and 2 bases at J, leaving 2 bases unmatched. The CDR3 DNA is TGTGCCAGCAGCAGGACTAGCGGGAACACAGATACGCAGTATTTT. Its protein product is CASSRTSGNTDTQYF.

This clonotype was seen repeatedly, ten times or more. The chain combines TRBV3-1 with TRBJ2-1; D is undetermined. V lost 1 base to trimming and J lost 6 bases, with 7 bases between them. The CDR3 consists of 13 residues. Germline-derived CDR1 and CDR2 are LGHDT and YNNKEL (reference sequence). The CDR3 reads CASSQGPANEQFF. CDR3 DNA: TGTGCCAGCAGCCAAGGGCCAGCCAATGAGCAGTTCTTC.

In this sample, this clonotype is medium-sized (0.01 to 0.1%). The gene calls are TRBV20-1 and TRBJ2-1, with 8 bases identical to TRBD2. After removal of 3 bases from V and 7 bases from J, the junction contained 5 bases not matched to a gene. Per the germline V gene, CDR1 is DFQATT and CDR2 is SNEGSKA (reference sequence). CDR3 size: 13 residues. Here the CDR3 reads CSASGGARNEQFF. The CDR3, as DNA: TGCAGTGCTAGCGGGGGGGCGCGGAATGAGCAGTTCTTC.

Many counts were recorded for this clonotype. The chain combines TRBV7-2 with TRBJ2-3, with TRBD2 as a possible D gene (5 bases). Germline CDR1 is SGHTA and CDR2 is FQGNSA. The CDR3 contains 16 residues. The germline V and J ends were trimmed by 6 bases and 2 bases, with 18 bases remaining between them. CDR3 nucleotide sequence: TGTGCCAGCAGAGCTTTCGAGCGGAGTCTCACAGATACGCAGTATTTT. Translated, it gives CASRAFERSLTDTQYF.

A remark on this clonotype: A much more abundant neighbour one base away suggests this may be a read error. The CDR3 region is CASSMVRGNEQFF. As DNA, the CDR3 is TGTGCCAGTAGTATGGTCAGGGGCAATGAGCAGTTCTTC. This rearrangement joins TRBV19 to TRBJ2-1, with D tentatively TRBD1 (6 bases). Trimming took off 3 bases at V and 6 bases at J, with 9 bases between the two ends. Germline assignment: CDR1 LNHDA and CDR2 SQIVND (reference sequence). This CDR3 has 13 amino acids.

V is TRBV5-1 and J is TRBJ2-5; 8 bases map to TRBD2. This CDR3 region has 14 residues. With 4 bases clipped from V and 3 bases from J, the junction kept 5 bases outside the gene matches. Germline V lookup: CDR1 SGHRS, CDR2 YFSETQ. The CDR3 sequence: CASSQSGGEETQYF. The CDR3 nucleotides are TGCGCCAGCAGCCAATCGGGAGGGGAAGAGACCCAGTACTTC.

This clonotype was counted ten times or more. The chain has TRBV18 and TRBJ1-6, with D tentatively TRBD1 (6 bases). Germline loops: CDR1 KGHSH, CDR2 LQKENI. V gave up 1 base and J gave up 10 bases, with 14 bases separating them. This CDR3 is built from 15 residues. CDR3 sequence: CASSPQYREDSPLHF. The CDR3 bases are TGTGCCAGCTCACCACAGTACAGGGAGGACTCACCCCTCCACTTT. The whole variable domain, remainder taken from reference TRBV18 and TRBJ1-6, is NAGVMQNPRHLVRRRGQEARLRCSPMKGHSHVYWYRQLPEEGLKFMVYLQKENIIDESGMPKERFSAEFPKEGPSILRIQQVVRGDSAAYFCASSPQYREDSPLHFGNGTRLTVT.

This clonotype was seen at least ten times. V is TRBV7-9 and J is TRBJ1-5; D is ambiguous. Trimming removed 0 bases from V and 7 bases from J, with 7 bases in between. Germline CDR1 reads SEHNR; CDR2 reads FQNEAQ (reference sequence). The CDR3 is 13 amino acids. CDR3 DNA sequence: TGTGCCAGCAGCTTAGCTGGCGGGCAGCCCCAGCATTTT. Translated, it gives CASSLAGGQPQHF.

This clonotype was counted at least ten times. The CDR3 reads CASSLVQGGTGELFF. The CDR3 DNA follows: TGTGCCAGCAGTTTAGTGCAGGGGGGCACCGGGGAGCTGTTTTTT. The chain combines TRBV12-3 or TRBV12-4 with TRBJ2-2; TRBD1 might be the D (7 bases). V lost 1 base, J lost 4 bases, and 10 bases lay in between. CDR3 length equals 15 residues.

There are a few counts of this clonotype. J is TRBJ2-5 and V is TRBV5-1; maybe TRBD1 (5 bases). Trimming removed 6 bases at V and 4 bases at J, with 19 bases between. The germline V gene encodes CDR1 SGHRS and CDR2 YFSETQ. The CDR3 has 15 amino acids. For the CDR3, the DNA is TGCGCCAGCAACCCGATCGGCACAGGCGGAGAGACCCAGTACTTC. It translates to CASNPIGTGGETQYF.

Concerning this clonotype: A much larger clone differs from this one at a single base, so this may be a read error. The chain carries TRBV6-5 and TRBJ1-4, with D perhaps matching TRBD1 (5 bases). CDR3 size: 14 residues. The ends were cut back, 7 bases at V and 8 bases at J, with 17 bases in the middle. The V gene's germline CDR1 is MNHEY and CDR2 SVGAGI. The CDR3 DNA follows: TGTGCCAGCATGCGACAGAGTGTTAGGGAAAAACTGTTTTTT. It specifies CASMRQSVREKLFF.

This clonotype was observed at least ten times. This chain uses TRBV29-1 with TRBJ1-5; D is undetermined. CDR1 and CDR2 (germline): SQVTM, ANQGSEA. This CDR3 spans 13 amino acids. V was pared by 6 bases and J by 10 bases, with 19 bases between. DNA for the CDR3: TGCAGCGTGGATGAAGACGGCAGCGGACCCCAGCATTTT. Translation: CSVDEDGSGPQHF.

This clonotype was detected ten times or more. This rearrangement joins TRBV2 to TRBJ1-4; D is possibly TRBD1 (5 bases). CDR3 length: 15 amino acids. Trimming took off 0 bases at V and 10 bases at J, with 15 bases between the two ends. The germline gives CDR1 SNHLY, CDR2 FYNNEI. CDR3 residues: CASSEALGGLGKLFF. The DNA of the CDR3 is TGTGCCAGCAGTGAAGCGCTCGGGGGTTTAGGAAAACTGTTTTTT. Full variable domain (outside the CDR3, taken from reference TRBV2 and TRBJ1-4): EPEVTQTPSHQVTQMGQEVILRCVPISNHLYFYWYRQILGQKVEFLVSFYNNEISEKSEIFDDQFSVERPDGSNFTLKIRSTKLEDSAMYFCASSEALGGLGKLFFGSGTQLSVL.

This clonotype has a count of ten or more. The chain combines TRBV10-3 with TRBJ1-1, with a possible D match to TRBD1 (5 bases). CDR1 is ENHRY, CDR2 SYGVKD, per germline. This CDR3 has 13 amino acids. Trimming left V 4 bases short and J 0 bases short, with 6 bases between. The CDR3 DNA reads TGTGCCATCAGTGTGGGGGTGAACACTGAAGCTTTCTTT. This translates into CAISVGVNTEAFF.

In the case of this clonotype: A read error is likely here: a far larger clone is one base away. The J gene is TRBJ2-1, the V gene TRBV6-5; 7 nucleotides match TRBD1. Trimming at V came to 0 bases and at J to 10 bases, leaving 3 bases not matched to a gene. The germline gives CDR1 MNHEY, CDR2 SVGAGI. CDR3 length: 13 amino acids. CDR3 in amino acids: CASSYSTGYEQFF. As DNA, the CDR3 is TGTGCCAGCAGTTACTCGACAGGGTACGAGCAGTTCTTC.

At least ten counts were recorded for this clonotype. V is TRBV10-3 and J is TRBJ2-3; the D is unclear. This CDR3 is built from 12 residues. CDR1 and CDR2 (germline): ENHRY, SYGVKD. Trimming shortened V by 10 bases and J by 2 bases, and 10 bases separated the two germline ends. The CDR3 loop reads CASSRATDTQYF. The CDR3 coding sequence is TGTGCCAGCTCCCGGGCCACAGATACGCAGTATTTT.

This clonotype was recorded many times. The gene calls are TRBV25-1 and TRBJ2-3, with D possibly matching TRBD1 (6 bases). Germline CDR1 and CDR2: MGHDK and SYGVNS. CDR3 length: 15 residues. The V gene lost 3 bases and the J gene lost 0 bases, with 10 bases spanning the gap. CDR3 residues: CASSETGLSTDTQYF. The CDR3 DNA follows: TGTGCCAGCAGTGAGACAGGACTTAGCACAGATACGCAGTATTTT.

Only a few counts were recorded for this clonotype. A much larger clone differs by one base, so this may be a read error. As the CDR3 is not closed by the conserved phenylalanine or tryptophan, this likely results from a read error. CDR3 DNA sequence: TGCAGCGTTCGGGAGGGAGAGACCCAGTACTAC. Amino acids: CSVREGETQYY. V usage is TRBV29-1 and J usage is TRBJ2-5, with 8 positions matching TRBD2. The CDR3 spans 11 residues. The ends lost 5 bases at V and 4 bases at J; junction bases unmatched: 0. Germline values: CDR1 SQVTM, CDR2 ANQGSEA.

This clonotype has at least ten counts. The chain has TRBV9 and TRBJ1-1; 7 nucleotides line up with TRBD1. The trim removed 0 bases at V and 4 bases at J, leaving 3 bases unmatched. Germline V gene lookup returns CDR1 SGDLS and CDR2 YYNGEE. This CDR3 spans 14 amino acids. The CDR3 protein is CASSVVQGSTEAFF. CDR3 sequence (DNA): TGTGCCAGCAGCGTAGTACAGGGGAGCACTGAAGCTTTCTTT.

This clonotype was seen repeatedly, ten times or more. The J gene is TRBJ2-3, the V gene TRBV20-1, with 11 bases lining up with TRBD1. The germline gives CDR1 DFQATT, CDR2 SNEGSKA (reference sequence). The CDR3 length is 15 residues. The trim removed 6 bases at V and 3 bases at J, leaving 8 bases unmatched. In DNA, the CDR3 is TGCAGTGCGAAGACGGGACAGGGGGTGACAGATACGCAGTATTTT. Translating gives CSAKTGQGVTDTQYF.

This clonotype has a handful of counts. V is TRBV4-2 and J is TRBJ2-5; 7 bases are a match to TRBD2. This CDR3 contains 15 residues. V was clipped by 1 base and J by 5 bases; unmatched bases: 7. CDR1 is LGHNA and CDR2 is YNFKEQ in the germline V gene. Here the CDR3 DNA reads TGTGCCAGCAGCCAAGTTCCGGGGGGTGAGGAGACCCAGTACTTC. It is translated as CASSQVPGGEETQYF.